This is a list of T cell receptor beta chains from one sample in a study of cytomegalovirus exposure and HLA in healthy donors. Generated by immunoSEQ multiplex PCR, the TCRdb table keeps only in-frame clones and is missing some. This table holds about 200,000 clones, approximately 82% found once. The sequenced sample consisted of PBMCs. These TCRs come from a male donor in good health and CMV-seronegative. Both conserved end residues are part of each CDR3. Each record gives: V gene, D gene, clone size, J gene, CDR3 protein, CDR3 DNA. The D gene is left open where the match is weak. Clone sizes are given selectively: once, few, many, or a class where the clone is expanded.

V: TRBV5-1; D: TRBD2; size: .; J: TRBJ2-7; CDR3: CASSLAAGVLYEQYF; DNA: TGCGCCAGCAGCTTGGCTGCGGGAGTTTTATACGAGCAGTACTTC
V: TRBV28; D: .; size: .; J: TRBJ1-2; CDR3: CASSGPDSQRYRGYTF; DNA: TGTGCCAGCAGTGGCCCGGACAGCCAGCGGTATCGGGGCTACACCTTC
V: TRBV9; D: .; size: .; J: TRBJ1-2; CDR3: CASSVVGGYGYTF; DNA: TGTGCCAGCAGCGTAGTGGGGGGCTATGGCTACACCTTC
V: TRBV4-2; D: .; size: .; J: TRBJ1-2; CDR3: CASSQVSDSGYTF; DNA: TGTGCCAGCAGCCAAGTTAGTGACAGCGGCTACACCTTC
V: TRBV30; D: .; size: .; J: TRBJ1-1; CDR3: CAWVGQTNTEAFF; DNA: TGTGCCTGGGTTGGACAGACGAACACTGAAGCTTTCTTT
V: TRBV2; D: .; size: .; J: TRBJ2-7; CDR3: CASSVIPREQYF; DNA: TGTGCCAGCAGTGTTATCCCCAGGGAGCAGTACTTC
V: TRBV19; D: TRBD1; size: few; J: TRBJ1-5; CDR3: CATNPDRFNNQPQHF; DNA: TGTGCTACAAACCCGGACAGGTTTAACAATCAGCCCCAGCATTTT
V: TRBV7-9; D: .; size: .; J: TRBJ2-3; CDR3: CASSSGTDTQYF; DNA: TGTGCCAGCAGCTCCGGCACAGATACGCAGTATTTT
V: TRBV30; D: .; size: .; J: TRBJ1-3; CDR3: CAWGTPGNTIYF; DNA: TGTGCCTGGGGGACACCTGGAAACACCATATATTTT
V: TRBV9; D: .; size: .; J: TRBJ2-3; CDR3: CASSALRGTDTQYF; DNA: TGTGCCAGCAGCGCGTTAAGGGGAACAGATACGCAGTATTTT
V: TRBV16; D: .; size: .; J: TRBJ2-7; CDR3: CASSQYGGGPSYEQYF; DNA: TGTGCCAGCAGCCAATACGGGGGAGGACCTTCCTACGAGCAGTACTTC
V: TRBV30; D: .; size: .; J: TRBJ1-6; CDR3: CAWEDLRNSPLHF; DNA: TGTGCCTGGGAGGATTTAAGGAATTCACCCCTCCACTTT
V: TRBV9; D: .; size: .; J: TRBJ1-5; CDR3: CASSVDHPYSNQPQHF; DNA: TGTGCCAGCAGCGTAGACCACCCCTATAGCAATCAGCCCCAGCATTTT
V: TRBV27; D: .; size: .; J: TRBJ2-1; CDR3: CASSLSRNYEQFF; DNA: TGTGCCAGCAGTTTAAGCAGGAACTATGAGCAGTTCTTC
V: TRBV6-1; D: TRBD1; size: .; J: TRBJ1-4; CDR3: CASSEPDRGATNEKLFF; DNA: TGTGCCAGCAGTGAACCCGACAGGGGGGCAACTAATGAAAAACTGTTTTTT
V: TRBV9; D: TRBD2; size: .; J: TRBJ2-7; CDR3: CASSVGVAGSYEQYF; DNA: TGTGCCAGCAGCGTAGGGGTAGCGGGGTCCTACGAGCAGTACTTC
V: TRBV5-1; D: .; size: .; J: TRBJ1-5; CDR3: CASSLSVGAGQPQHF; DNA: TGCGCCAGCAGCTTGAGTGTCGGGGCGGGACAGCCCCAGCATTTT
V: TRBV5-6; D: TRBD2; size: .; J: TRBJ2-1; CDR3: CASSPLLRGSGTYNEQFF; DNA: TGTGCCAGCAGCCCGTTGCTACGGGGTAGCGGGACCTACAATGAGCAGTTCTTC
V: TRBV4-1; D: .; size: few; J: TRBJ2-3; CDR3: CASSQEASADTQYF; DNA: TGCGCCAGCAGCCAAGAGGCGAGCGCAGATACGCAGTATTTT
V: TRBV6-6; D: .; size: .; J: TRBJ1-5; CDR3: CASSYSSGGSNQPQHF; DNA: TGTGCCAGCAGTTACTCGTCGGGAGGAAGCAATCAGCCCCAGCATTTT
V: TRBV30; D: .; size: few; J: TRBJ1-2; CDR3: CASLGGSGYGYTF; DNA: TGTGCCTCCTTGGGGGGGTCGGGTTATGGCTACACCTTC
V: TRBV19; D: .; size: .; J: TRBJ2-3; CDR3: CASSMKRPGQYF; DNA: TGTGCCAGTAGTATGAAGCGCCCCGGGCAGTATTTT
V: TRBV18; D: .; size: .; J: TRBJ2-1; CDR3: CASSPHPLAGYNEQFF; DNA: TGTGCCAGCTCACCCCATCCCTTGGCGGGCTACAATGAGCAGTTCTTC
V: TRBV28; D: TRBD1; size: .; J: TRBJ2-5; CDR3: CASSSGQKETQYF; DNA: TGTGCCAGCAGTTCGGGACAGAAAGAGACCCAGTACTTC
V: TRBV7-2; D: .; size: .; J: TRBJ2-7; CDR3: CASSPWRGSSYEQYF; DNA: TGTGCCAGCAGCCCTTGGCGGGGAAGTTCCTACGAGCAGTACTTC
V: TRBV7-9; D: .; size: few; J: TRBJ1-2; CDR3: CASSLGDSNYGYTF; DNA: TGTGCCAGCAGCTTAGGTGACTCTAACTATGGCTACACCTTC
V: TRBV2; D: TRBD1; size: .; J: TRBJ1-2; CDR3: CASRATGEYGYTF; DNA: TGTGCCAGCAGGGCTACAGGGGAATATGGCTACACCTTC
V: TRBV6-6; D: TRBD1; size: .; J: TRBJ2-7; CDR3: CASSYDRASYEQYF; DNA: TGTGCCAGCAGTTACGACAGGGCGTCCTACGAGCAGTACTTC